This T cell receptor (beta chain) originates from a study of T-cell reconstitution after alpha-beta-depleted transplantation in children. Germline-derived CDR1 and CDR2 are MDHEN and SYDVKM. The CDR3 spans 13 residues. V was trimmed by 2 bases and J by 7 bases, leaving 11 bases between them. At least ten counts were recorded for this clonotype. Its target is unknown. Molecular barcoding with unique molecular identifiers was used for the TCRbeta library. TCRdb re-called the PCR reads with MiXCR, one entry per CDR3 protein. This table holds about 200,000 distinct CDR3 sequences, approximately 7% found once. Study-wide points: Surviving recipient T cells and intrathymic progenitors accounted for some patients' high TCRbeta diversity at day 60. Reportedly, only several hundred clones from non-depleted graft cells drove alpha-beta T-cell counts at about two months. When one year had passed after transplant, most T-cell counts and diversity came from newly produced T cells.

The origin of this receptor is a boy aged 2 to 9 with acute lymphoblastic leukemia, due to receive a stem cell transplant. The V and J genes are TRBV28 and TRBJ1-1; D is unclear. This material consisted of PBMCs, taken before TCRalphabeta/CD19-depleted stem cell transplant. In nucleotides, the CDR3 is TGTGCCAGCAGTTTAATTAGTCGGGTTGAAGCTTTCTTT. Amino acids: CASSLISRVEAFF.